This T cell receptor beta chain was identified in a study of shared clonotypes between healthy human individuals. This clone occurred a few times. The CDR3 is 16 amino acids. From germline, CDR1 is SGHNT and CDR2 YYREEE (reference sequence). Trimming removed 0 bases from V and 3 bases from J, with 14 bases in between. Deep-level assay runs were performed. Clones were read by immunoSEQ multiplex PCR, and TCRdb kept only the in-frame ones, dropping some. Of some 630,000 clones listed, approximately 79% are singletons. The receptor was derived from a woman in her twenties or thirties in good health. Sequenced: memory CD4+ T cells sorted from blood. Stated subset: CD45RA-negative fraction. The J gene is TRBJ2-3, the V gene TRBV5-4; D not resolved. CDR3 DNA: TGTGCCAGCAGCTTGGGATTTAACTTTCGTACAGATACGCAGTATTTT. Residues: CASSLGFNFRTDTQYF.